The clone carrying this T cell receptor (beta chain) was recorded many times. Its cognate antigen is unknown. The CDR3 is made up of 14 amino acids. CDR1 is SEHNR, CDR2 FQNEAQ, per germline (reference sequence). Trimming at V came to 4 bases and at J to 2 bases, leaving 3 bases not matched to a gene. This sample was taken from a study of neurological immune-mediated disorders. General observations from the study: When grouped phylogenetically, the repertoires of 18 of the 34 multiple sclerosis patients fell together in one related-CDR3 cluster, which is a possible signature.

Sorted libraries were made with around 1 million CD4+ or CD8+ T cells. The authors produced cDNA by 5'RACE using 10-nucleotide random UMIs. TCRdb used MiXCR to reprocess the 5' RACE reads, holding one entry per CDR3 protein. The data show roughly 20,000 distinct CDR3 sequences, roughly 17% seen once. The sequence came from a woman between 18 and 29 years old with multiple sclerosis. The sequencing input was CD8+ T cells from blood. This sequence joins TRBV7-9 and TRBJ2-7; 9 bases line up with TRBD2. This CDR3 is CASSSSGGTYEQYF. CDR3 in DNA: TGTGCCAGCAGCTCCAGCGGGGGGACCTACGAGCAGTACTTC.